The 2 T cell receptor beta chains listed next were all sequenced from one sample in a study of cytomegalovirus exposure and HLA in healthy donors. The study ran its PCR with 60 Vbeta and 13 Jbeta primers. Here immunoSEQ multiplex PCR was the method, and the copy in TCRdb shows in-frame clones only, minus some. The sample lists some 180,000 clones, about four fifths occurring once. Sequencing was performed on PBMCs. The receptors originated from a young woman in good health and CMV-seronegative.

V is TRBV10-1 and J is TRBJ2-7; TRBD1 might be the D (5 bases). V lost 3 bases to trimming and J lost 3 bases, with 12 bases between them. Germline lookup yields CDR1 WNHNN and CDR2 SYGVQD (reference sequence). The CDR3 covers 14 residues. Here the CDR3 reads CASSDHTGIYEQYF. The CDR3 DNA reads as TGCGCCAGCAGTGACCATACAGGAATCTACGAGCAGTACTTC.

The genes are TRBV9 and TRBJ1-2; 7 bases agree with TRBD1. The CDR3 is 15 residues long. Per germline, CDR1 SGDLS and CDR2 YYNGEE. With 0 bases clipped from V and 5 bases from J, the junction kept 7 bases outside the gene matches. CDR3 DNA: TGTGCCAGCAGCGTAGGGGGCAGGGGGGCTTATGGCTACACCTTC. Its protein product is CASSVGGRGAYGYTF.